This T cell receptor beta chain was retrieved from a study of T cells expressing NK-cell markers. Study information: Seven donors tested HCMV-seropositive and one tested seronegative among the eight sequenced.

TCRdb reprocessed the 5' RACE reads and stores each CDR3 protein as one record, lacking DNA. The sample has roughly 20,000 distinct CDR3 sequences. The V gene's germline CDR1 is MDHEN and CDR2 SYDVKM. This CDR3 is 12 amino acids long. Concerning this clonotype itself: Its target is not known.

Study-wide results and limits: Roughly 1.0-7.0% of CD8+ T cells in 6 or 7 donors belonged to dominant NKG2C+ clonotypes. Whether expanded NKG2C-expressing T cell clones recognize HCMV is unknown. In a few donors, dominant clonotypes made up about 28.3-65% of CD3+CD56-NKG2C+ cells.

This clonotype originated in a man aged 18-75 years in good health. The sequencing input was blood T cells: a sorted CD56 or NKG2C T cell subset, CD4+ or CD8+ T cells, or bulk PBMC T cells (not recorded which). The genes are TRBV28 and TRBJ1-1; TCRdb names TRBD1, which stays unverified in the absence of DNA. Here the CDR3 reads CALTPLNTEAFF. The complete variable domain, with remaining parts taken from reference TRBV28 and TRBJ1-1, reads DVKVTQSSRYLVKRTGEKVFLECVQDMDHENMFWYRQDPGLGLRLIYFSYDVKMKEKGDIPEGYSVSREKKERFSLILESASTNQTSMYLCALTPLNTEAFFGQGTRLTVV.